One and the same sample provided the 25 T cell receptor beta chains below, sequenced in a study of identical twins. Using its own MiXCR run on the 5' RACE reads, TCRdb lists one record per CDR3 protein. The sample contains roughly 700,000 distinct CDR3 sequences, 8% to 9% of which appear only once. This sample was shared with a second study, whose subject was yellow fever vaccine responses in identical twins.

Sequencing was done on a sample of PBMCs. These receptors were obtained from a woman between 18 and 29 years old in good health.

This clonotype was picked up a small number of times. This chain joins TRBV12-3 or TRBV12-4 and TRBJ2-4; D perhaps matches TRBD1 (6 bases). This CDR3 spans 13 amino acids. The V end was cut by 6 bases, the J end by 11 bases, with 17 bases between. The CDR3 loop reads CASSLGQIYVQYF. CDR3 bases: TGTGCCAGCAGCCTCGGACAGATCTACGTTCAGTACTTC.

This clonotype appeared a few times. CDR3 coding DNA: TGCGCCAGCAGCCAAGCCTTACAGATCTACGAGCAGTACTTC. Translating it yields CASSQALQIYEQYF. V usage is TRBV4-1 and J usage is TRBJ2-7; no reliable D call. Trimming took off 1 base at V and 3 bases at J, with 10 bases between the two ends. The CDR3 runs to 14 residues. CDR1 is MGHRA and CDR2 is YSYEKL in the germline V gene.

The chain combines TRBV20-1 with TRBJ2-7; the D is unclear. In germline, CDR1 is DFQATT, CDR2 SNEGSKA (reference sequence). CDR3 length equals 13 residues. V shed 6 bases and J shed 2 bases, with 14 bases lying between them. In nucleotides, the CDR3 is TGCAGTGCCGCGCCAGATACTACCTACGAGCAGTACTTC. It specifies CSAAPDTTYEQYF.

In its sample, this clonotype was seen a few times. The junction differs from germline at one of its ends, possibly a read error. The gene calls are TRBV28 and TRBJ1-1, with 7 positions matching TRBD1. Looked up from germline, CDR1 is MDHEN and CDR2 is SYDVKM. The CDR3 spans 15 residues. The DNA of the CDR3 is TGTGCCAGCAGTTACGGGGACAGATTAAACACTGAAGTTTTCTTT. Its protein product is CASSYGDRLNTEVFF.

This clonotype has a handful of counts. The genes are TRBV2 and TRBJ2-7, with D possibly being TRBD1 or TRBD2 (5 bases each). Between the trimmed V and J ends, which lost 8 bases and 4 bases, there was a span of 18 bases. Germline V gene data show CDR1 as SNHLY and CDR2 as FYNNEI. The CDR3 is made up of 14 amino acids. CDR3 sequence reads: CASCWDGTSYEQYF. The CDR3 nucleotides read TGTGCCAGCTGTTGGGACGGGACGTCTTACGAGCAGTACTTC.

This clonotype turned up a few times. The chain employs TRBV5-8 and TRBJ2-1; D is ambiguous. Germline V CDR1 and CDR2: SGHTS, YDEGEE. This CDR3 is built from 14 residues. The ends were cut back, 0 bases at V and 5 bases at J, with 9 bases in the middle. The CDR3 DNA is TGTGCCAGCAGCTTGGGGATTAGGGACAATGAGCAGTTCTTC. Translating gives CASSLGIRDNEQFF.

This clonotype was observed many times. The chain recombines TRBV6-2 or TRBV6-3 with TRBJ2-7, with no clear D. Trimming shortened V by 2 bases and J by 4 bases, and 15 bases separated the two germline ends. The CDR3 runs to 15 residues. The germline CDR1 and CDR2 sequences are MNHEY and SVGEGT. The CDR3 loop reads CASSYENYQAYEQYF. The CDR3 DNA is TGTGCCAGCAGTTACGAGAACTATCAGGCTTACGAGCAGTACTTC.

This chain joins TRBV29-1 and TRBJ2-1, with 9 bases identical to TRBD2. V lost 1 base and J lost 6; bases outside the gene matches: 4. The CDR3 length is 14 residues. The germline V gene has CDR1 SQVTM and CDR2 ANQGSEA. The CDR3 spells CSVEVSGSGNEQFF. The CDR3 DNA follows: TGCAGCGTTGAAGTTAGCGGGAGCGGCAATGAGCAGTTCTTC.

In its sample, this clonotype was seen a few times. The chain links TRBV6-2 or TRBV6-3 to TRBJ2-5; TRBD1 agrees at 7 bases. CDR1 is MNHEY, CDR2 SVGEGT, per germline. The trim removed 8 bases at V and 6 bases at J, leaving 9 bases unmatched. The CDR3 is 13 amino acids. The CDR3 is CASYNDRVKTQYF. The CDR3 nucleotides read TGTGCCAGCTACAACGACAGGGTAAAGACCCAGTACTTC.

This CDR3 is CASSQDWDRDYEQYF. The CDR3 DNA follows: TGTGCCAGCAGCCAAGATTGGGACAGGGACTACGAGCAGTACTTC. The J gene is TRBJ2-7, the V gene TRBV14, with TRBD1 identical over 9 bases. V shed 0 bases, J shed 3 bases, and the junction held 3 bases outside the gene matches. The CDR3 sequence is 15 residues long. Germline V gene lookup returns CDR1 SGHDN and CDR2 FVKESK.

The CDR3 reads CASSRDRVGDTQYF. The CDR3 DNA reads TGTGCCAGCAGCCGAGACAGGGTCGGAGATACGCAGTATTTT. This sequence joins TRBV7-2 and TRBJ2-3; 7 bases line up with TRBD1. V shed 5 bases and J 5 bases; nucleotides not matched to a gene: 7. Germline V gene sequence: CDR1 SGHTA, CDR2 FQGNSA. This CDR3 has 14 amino acids.

This clonotype was seen ten or more times. The chain links TRBV5-1 to TRBJ2-1; 13 nucleotides line up with TRBD2. The germline gives CDR1 SGHRS, CDR2 YFSETQ. V gave up 0 bases and J gave up 3 bases; unmatched junction bases: 12. This CDR3 has 20 amino acids. Here the CDR3 DNA reads TGCGCCAGCAGCTTGGGCCAAACGAAGGGACTAGCGGGAAACTACAATGAGCAGTTCTTC. This codes for CASSLGQTKGLAGNYNEQFF.

This clonotype was observed a handful of times. The chain is built from TRBV7-2 and TRBJ1-2, with D unclear. CDR3 length equals 12 residues. V was shortened by 9 bases and J by 7 bases, with 15 bases between the two germline ends. The germline V gene encodes CDR1 SGHTA and CDR2 FQGNSA. In DNA form, the CDR3 reads TGTGCCAGTCCCCAAGCCCGGGTTGGCTACACCTTC. Translation: CASPQARVGYTF.

Only a few counts were recorded for this clonotype. The chain is built from TRBV5-8 and TRBJ2-3; 8 nucleotides align to TRBD2. With V trimmed by 0 bases and J by 6 bases, 6 bases remained unmatched. CDR3 size: 15 residues. Germline V gene sequence: CDR1 SGHTS, CDR2 YDEGEE. CDR3 protein: CASSLGWTSSDTQYF. The CDR3 nucleotides are TGTGCCAGCAGCTTGGGGTGGACTAGCAGCGATACGCAGTATTTT.

The rearrangement uses TRBV14 and TRBJ1-2; 7 nucleotides align to TRBD1. Germline-derived CDR1 and CDR2 are SGHDN and FVKESK. Trimming at V came to 0 bases and at J to 5 bases, leaving 9 bases not matched to a gene. The CDR3 sequence is 16 residues long. The CDR3 region has the DNA TGTGCCAGCAGCCAAGATGGAACAGGGGAATTATATGGCTACACCTTC. This translates into CASSQDGTGELYGYTF.

The CDR3 DNA follows: TGTGCCAGCAGTCAACCACCACAGGGCTACGAGCAGTACTTC. This gives the protein CASSQPPQGYEQYF. The chain combines TRBV28 with TRBJ2-7, with D maybe TRBD1 (6 bases). CDR1 is MDHEN and CDR2 is SYDVKM in the germline V gene. Trimming pared 5 bases from V and 3 bases from J, leaving 14 bases between. CDR3 length: 14 residues.

This clonotype was recorded a few times. This rearrangement joins TRBV4-2 to TRBJ2-1; D gene ambiguous. V shed 0 bases and J shed 2 bases, with 8 bases lying between them. This CDR3 is 15 amino acids long. CDR1 is LGHNA and CDR2 is YNFKEQ in the germline V gene. In DNA, the CDR3 is TGTGCCAGCAGCCAAGATAAAGGTACCTACAATGAGCAGTTCTTC. Its translation: CASSQDKGTYNEQFF.

This clonotype occurred many times. This sequence joins TRBV29-1 and TRBJ2-1; 8 bases line up with TRBD2. The CDR3 consists of 14 residues. V lost 3 bases and J lost 4; bases outside the gene matches: 5. CDR1 and CDR2 (germline): SQVTM, ANQGSEA. This chain's CDR3 is CSVDSGSYYNEQFF. Written as DNA, the CDR3 is TGCAGCGTTGACAGCGGGAGCTATTACAATGAGCAGTTCTTC.

The V call is TRBV29-1, the J call TRBJ2-7; 8 bases line up with TRBD1. The CDR3 covers 14 residues. Germline trimming cut 1 base from V and 2 bases from J; bases unmatched to any gene: 4. Germline V lookup: CDR1 SQVTM, CDR2 ANQGSEA. CDR3 protein: CSVEVETGAYEQYF. In nucleotides, the CDR3 is TGCAGCGTTGAAGTAGAGACAGGGGCCTACGAGCAGTACTTC.

This clonotype was counted at least ten times. The chain has TRBV7-8 and TRBJ2-7, with D perhaps matching TRBD1 or TRBD2 (5 bases each). V was clipped by 5 bases and J by 1 base, with 15 bases between them. Germline V lookup: CDR1 SGHVS, CDR2 FQNEAQ. The CDR3 has 15 residues. CDR3 residues: CASSIRQGPSYEQYF. CDR3 nucleotide sequence: TGTGCCAGCAGCATCCGGCAGGGACCATCCTACGAGCAGTACTTC.

The rearrangement links TRBV5-1 to TRBJ2-7; 9 nucleotides line up with TRBD1. V shed 1 base and J 5 bases; nucleotides not matched to a gene: 10. CDR1 is SGHRS and CDR2 is YFSETQ in the germline V gene. There are 16 residues in the CDR3. CDR3 DNA sequence: TGCGCCAGCAGCTTGTGGGGGGGACAGGGAACCAACGAGCAGTACTTC. Protein sequence: CASSLWGGQGTNEQYF.

This clonotype was observed many times. J is TRBJ2-7 and V is TRBV28; 9 bases are a match to TRBD1. The CDR3 totals 14 residues. Germline CDR1 reads MDHEN; CDR2 reads SYDVKM. With 3 bases clipped from V and 5 bases from J, the junction kept 5 bases outside the gene matches. The CDR3 DNA reads TGTGCCAGCAGTTTTGGGACAGGGTGGGACGAGCAGTACTTC. The encoded protein is CASSFGTGWDEQYF.

This clonotype came up a few times. The chain uses TRBV7-3 and TRBJ2-1; D not certain. The germline V gene encodes CDR1 SGHTA and CDR2 FQGTGA. V was trimmed by 8 bases and J by 12 bases, leaving 20 bases between them. This CDR3 comprises 13 residues. CDR3: CASGPDVRAMQFF. The DNA of the CDR3 is TGTGCCAGCGGACCTGACGTCCGAGCAATGCAGTTCTTC.

The J gene is TRBJ1-4, the V gene TRBV7-9, with D uncertain. CDR3 length: 15 residues. Trimming pared 2 bases from V and 2 bases from J, leaving 9 bases between. CDR1 SEHNR and CDR2 FQNEAQ come from the germline V gene (reference sequence). CDR3: CASSLSGTTNEKLFF. The CDR3 region has the DNA TGTGCCAGCAGCTTATCGGGTACCACTAATGAAAAACTGTTTTTT.

J is TRBJ2-7 and V is TRBV4-3; TRBD2 is a possible D gene (6 bases). The V end lost 2 bases, the J end lost 4 bases, and 15 bases lay between the germline ends. CDR1 is LGHNA and CDR2 is YSLEER in the germline V gene. The CDR3 has 15 residues. CDR3: CASSQNNLGGYEQYF. The CDR3 DNA is TGCGCCAGCAGCCAAAACAACCTGGGGGGTTACGAGCAGTACTTC.